This T cell receptor (beta chain) stems from a study of T cells after yellow fever vaccination. Across the whole study: Those fractions that held only low numbers of cells were prepared using the SMART-Seq v4 Ultra Low Input RNA kit.

The CDR3 consists of 13 residues. Germline assignment: CDR1 LNHDA and CDR2 SQIVND (reference sequence). The germline V and J ends were trimmed by 7 bases and 4 bases, with 12 bases remaining between them. This clonotype showed up many times. MiXCR, applied by TCRdb to the 5' RACE reads, yields one record per CDR3 protein. The data contain about 230,000 distinct CDR3 sequences, approximately 6.7% of them singletons. The V and J genes are TRBV19 and TRBJ2-3, with D possibly matching TRBD1 (6 bases). Sample: CD4+ T cells sorted from PBMCs, taken on the day of the yellow fever booster vaccination. The TCR comes from a man younger than 45 who received the YFV17D yellow fever vaccine. The CDR3: CASKNREADTQYF. CDR3 sequence (DNA): TGTGCCAGTAAAAACAGGGAAGCAGATACGCAGTATTTT.